One and the same sample provided the 14 T cell receptor beta chains below, sequenced in a study of blood T cells in healthy people across ages. A sample-barcoded 5' primer and a J-beta primer mix were used in a second PCR of roughly 7 to 11 cycles. A single record per CDR3 protein comes from TCRdb applying MiXCR to the 5' RACE reads. The table has hundreds of thousands of distinct CDR3 sequences, about 46% seen once; the top ten hold less than 20%. The sample was blood. These receptors originate from a man at least 80 years old in good health.

CDR3 in amino acids: CASSPRTSGSSHNEQFF. The CDR3 DNA reads as TGCGCCAGCAGCCCAAGGACTAGCGGGAGTTCCCACAATGAGCAGTTCTTC. The V call is TRBV5-1, the J call TRBJ2-1, with TRBD2 identical over 13 bases. With 4 bases clipped from V and 5 bases from J, the junction kept 9 bases outside the gene matches. CDR1 SGHRS and CDR2 YFSETQ come from the germline V gene. This CDR3 spans 17 amino acids.

The chain joins TRBV7-2 to TRBJ2-5, with D possibly being TRBD1 or TRBD2 (5 bases each). From germline, CDR1 is SGHTA and CDR2 FQGNSA. V was shortened by 5 bases and J by 6 bases, with 16 bases between the two germline ends. The CDR3 loop spans 14 amino acids. CDR3 coding DNA: TGTGCCAGCAGCCCAGGAATGGGGGTGCAGACCCAGTACTTC. Residues: CASSPGMGVQTQYF.

The chain uses TRBV6-2 or TRBV6-3 and TRBJ2-5; 8 nucleotides line up with TRBD1. V lost 6 bases and J lost 7; bases outside the gene matches: 13. This CDR3 contains 15 residues. CDR1 is MNHEY and CDR2 is SVGEGT in the germline V gene. Here the CDR3 reads CASRTSGQGLWTQYF. The CDR3 DNA follows: TGTGCCAGCAGAACTTCCGGACAGGGCTTGTGGACCCAGTACTTC.

A single count supports this clonotype. V usage is TRBV20-1 and J usage is TRBJ2-1; 11 bases map to TRBD2. Germline V gene lookup returns CDR1 DFQATT and CDR2 SNEGSKA (reference sequence). This CDR3 contains 14 residues. Trimming cost V 5 bases and J 12 bases; bases outside gene matches: 12. The CDR3, as DNA: TGCAGTGCTCCCCTGGTAGCGGGAGGGCACGGGCAGTTCTTC. Its translation: CSAPLVAGGHGQFF.

This clonotype has only a few counts. This rearrangement joins TRBV7-2 to TRBJ1-6, with D perhaps TRBD1 (6 bases). This CDR3 contains 15 residues. Trimming took off 4 bases at V and 9 bases at J, with 16 bases between the two ends. Germline V CDR1 and CDR2: SGHTA, FQGNSA. The CDR3 DNA reads TGTGCCAGCAGCTGGCAATCGCAGGGGAGTTCACCCCTCCACTTT. As protein: CASSWQSQGSSPLHF.

The J gene is TRBJ2-1, the V gene TRBV5-1; tentatively, D is TRBD2 (6 bases). The V end lost 4 bases, the J end lost 6 bases, and 11 bases lay between the germline ends. Germline values: CDR1 SGHRS, CDR2 YFSETQ. There are 13 residues in the CDR3. CDR3 sequence reads: CASSNGGFNEQFF. CDR3 bases: TGCGCCAGCAGCAACGGGGGTTTCAATGAGCAGTTCTTC.

This chain links TRBV24-1 with TRBJ2-1; 12 nucleotides agree with TRBD2. The CDR3 consists of 18 residues. In germline, CDR1 is KGHDR, CDR2 SFDVKD. The V gene end was trimmed by 1 base and the J gene end by 7 bases; junction bases not matched to a gene: 10. The CDR3 nucleotides read TGTGCCACCAGTGATTTTGCCCTAGCGGGAGGGCCGCGGAATGAGCAGTTCTTC. Its translation: CATSDFALAGGPRNEQFF.

The CDR3 DNA is TGTGCCAGTAGTACCAGGACAGGGGGCGACTACAATGAGCAGTTCTTC. Translated, it gives CASSTRTGGDYNEQFF. The chain couples TRBV19 to TRBJ2-1; TRBD1 aligns across 11 bases. CDR1 and CDR2 from the germline V gene are LNHDA and SQIVND (reference sequence). The CDR3 sequence is 16 residues long. The junction had 5 bases not matched to a gene; V was cut back by 4 bases and J by 3 bases.

This rearrangement joins TRBV12-3 or TRBV12-4 to TRBJ2-5; 10 bases line up with TRBD1. The J call may be faulty, since TRBJ2-7 better matches the DNA end. There are 14 residues in the CDR3. The CDR3 region has the DNA TGTGCCAGCAGCCTAGCCGGGACAGGGGTCGAGCAGTACTTC. Amino acids: CASSLAGTGVEQYF.

The V gene is TRBV15, the J gene TRBJ2-7, with TRBD2 identical over 7 bases. The end of the DNA is better explained by TRBJ2-5, so the J call may be wrong. Per the germline V gene, CDR1 is LNHNV and CDR2 is YYDKDF (reference sequence). This CDR3 region has 14 residues. This CDR3 is CATSRNQGGKTQYF. As DNA, the CDR3 is TGTGCCACCAGCAGGAACCAGGGAGGGAAGACCCAGTACTTC.

This clonotype was counted a few times. The chain links TRBV20-1 to TRBJ2-7; no definite D call. V was shortened by 3 bases and J by 2 bases, with 5 bases between the two germline ends. Looked up from germline, CDR1 is DFQATT and CDR2 is SNEGSKA (reference sequence). The CDR3 has 11 residues. The CDR3 reads CSASIPYEQYF. In nucleotides, the CDR3 is TGCAGTGCTAGTATCCCCTACGAGCAGTACTTC.

Concerning this clonotype itself: A much larger clone differs from this one at a single base, so this may be a read error. V gene TRBV24-1 combines with J gene TRBJ2-7; D is unresolved. V shed 5 bases and J shed 3 bases, with 4 bases lying between them. This CDR3 spans 11 amino acids. Germline V CDR1 and CDR2: KGHDR, SFDVKD. CDR3 protein: CATSADYEQYF. The CDR3 nucleotides read TGTGCCACCAGTGCTGACTACGAGCAGTACTTC.

CDR3 sequence reads: CATSDSRGARGEQYF. The CDR3 DNA sequence: TGTGCCACCAGTGATTCAAGGGGGGCTCGGGGAGAGCAGTACTTC. V gene TRBV24-1 combines with J gene TRBJ2-4, with D perhaps matching TRBD1 or TRBD2 (6 bases each). Per germline, CDR1 KGHDR and CDR2 SFDVKD. Trimming removed 2 bases at V and 13 bases at J, with 20 bases between. This CDR3 has 15 residues.

With respect to this clonotype: This is likely an artifact of a read error, given a far larger clone one base away. The chain joins TRBV29-1 to TRBJ2-5; no firm D call. The V gene's germline CDR1 is SQVTM and CDR2 ANQGSEA. The CDR3 spans 12 residues. The DNA for the CDR3 is TGCGGCGTTGTGCCGGAGCAAGAGACCCAGTACTTC. This codes for CGVVPEQETQYF.